These T cell receptor beta chains were read from a single sample in a study of blood T cell repertoires in COVID-19. Assay: immunoSEQ multiplex PCR; the TCRdb copy retains only in-frame clones and omits some. The sample includes 53,000 or so clones, around 85% of them seen just once. Material: peripheral blood. Receptor source: a man in his 70s with active COVID-19. CDR3s include the opening cysteine and the closing phenylalanine or tryptophan. The D gene is left open where the match is weak. Clone size is shown for a subset of rows, as once, few, many or a class of expanded clone.

TRBD1 | TRBJ2-4 | TRBV4-3 | - | CASSQGQGRGLAKNIQYF | TGCGCCAGCAGCCAAGGACAGGGCCGAGGGCTAGCCAAAAACATTCAGTACTTC
- | TRBJ2-3 | TRBV2 | - | CASRDRGDTQYF | TGTGCCAGCAGGGACCGGGGAGATACGCAGTATTTT
- | TRBJ2-7 | TRBV23-1 | - | CASSQSGTPSCEQYF | TGCGCCAGCAGTCAATCGGGGACACCGTCCTGCGAGCAGTACTTC
- | TRBJ1-5 | TRBV6-5 | - | CASNPTGPNQPQHF | TGTGCCAGCAACCCTACAGGGCCCAATCAGCCCCAGCATTTT
TRBD1 | TRBJ1-4 | TRBV5-5 | - | CASSWTGDNEKLFF | TGTGCCAGCAGTTGGACAGGAGACAATGAAAAACTGTTTTTT
- | TRBJ2-5 | TRBV11-2 | - | CASSLVGFQETQYF | TGTGCCAGCAGCTTAGTCGGGTTTCAAGAGACCCAGTACTTC
- | TRBJ1-6 | TRBV18 | - | CASSPSASSYNSPLHF | TGTGCCAGCTCACCGAGCGCGAGCTCCTATAATTCACCCCTCCACTTT
- | TRBJ2-5 | TRBV6-6 | - | CASSYSSGTQYF | TGTGCCAGCAGTTACTCGTCAGGGACCCAGTACTTC
- | TRBJ2-1 | TRBV4-1 | - | CASSQDPVSEQFF | TGCGCCAGCAGCCAAGACCCCGTTAGTGAGCAGTTCTTC
- | TRBJ1-1 | TRBV18 | - | CASSPGQNTEAFF | TGTGCCAGCTCACCGGGACAAAACACTGAAGCTTTCTTT
- | TRBJ1-3 | TRBV2 | - | CASSVSFSGNTIYF | TGTGCCAGCAGTGTTTCGTTCTCTGGAAACACCATATATTTT
TRBD2 | TRBJ2-1 | TRBV7-2 | - | CASSRRGAALAGSYNEQFF | TGTGCCAGCAGCCGTCGCGGGGCGGCACTAGCGGGCTCCTACAATGAGCAGTTCTTC
- | TRBJ2-5 | TRBV20-1 | - | CSVKSQETQYF | TGCAGTGTAAAATCTCAAGAGACCCAGTACTTC
- | TRBJ2-1 | TRBV11-2 | - | CASRHWGLYNEQFF | TGTGCCAGCAGGCACTGGGGGCTATACAATGAGCAGTTCTTC
TRBD1 | TRBJ1-2 | TRBV4-3 | - | CASSHSTGGIDGYTF | TGCGCCAGCAGCCATTCAACAGGGGGAATAGATGGCTACACCTTC
TRBD1 | TRBJ1-2 | TRBV28 | - | CASSGQGGNYGYTF | TGTGCCAGCTCGGGACAGGGGGGGAACTATGGCTACACCTTC
TRBD2 | TRBJ2-3 | TRBV28 | - | CASSAGTSGSLGTDTQYF | TGTGCCAGCAGTGCCGGGACTAGCGGGAGTCTGGGCACAGATACGCAGTATTTT
TRBD2 | TRBJ2-3 | TRBV30 | - | CAWTPGGSTDTQYF | TGTGCCTGGACCCCGGGGGGGAGCACAGATACGCAGTATTTT
- | TRBJ2-2 | TRBV5-1 | few | CASSLVSAGTGELFF | TGCGCCAGCAGCTTGGTTAGCGCGGGGACCGGGGAGCTGTTTTTT
TRBD2 | TRBJ2-1 | TRBV20-1 | once | CSASSAGVRVSEQFF | TGCAGTGCTAGTAGTGCGGGGGTCAGGGTAAGTGAGCAGTTCTTC
- | TRBJ2-3 | TRBV10-3 | - | CAISDPRGSGDTQYF | TGTGCCATCAGTGACCCCCGGGGGTCAGGAGATACGCAGTATTTT
- | TRBJ2-7 | TRBV5-1 | - | CASPSYEQYF | TGCGCCAGCCCTTCCTACGAGCAGTACTTC
- | TRBJ2-2 | TRBV20-1 | - | CRLRAGELFF | TGCAGGTTGAGGGCCGGGGAGCTGTTTTTT
- | TRBJ2-1 | TRBV7-9 | once | CASSLDGDNEQFF | TGTGCCAGCAGCTTAGACGGGGACAATGAGCAGTTCTTC
TRBD2 | TRBJ2-1 | TRBV15 | - | CATSRILAGVNPEQFF | TGTGCCACCAGCAGGATTCTAGCGGGAGTAAACCCTGAGCAGTTCTTC
TRBD1 | TRBJ1-2 | TRBV28 | - | CASSSSTGGSYGYTF | TGTGCCAGCAGTTCATCGACAGGGGGGAGCTATGGCTACACCTTC
- | TRBJ2-1 | TRBV13 | - | CASSSTGGVNEQFF | TGTGCCAGCAGTTCCACTGGCGGGGTGAATGAGCAGTTCTTC
TRBD2 | TRBJ2-7 | TRBV4-3 | - | CASSQGLGLAGERYEQYF | TGCGCCAGCAGCCAAGGTCTAGGACTAGCGGGAGAACGGTACGAGCAGTACTTC
TRBD1 | TRBJ2-7 | TRBV5-1 | - | CASSTGTAQQYEQYF | TGCGCCAGCAGCACGGGGACAGCCCAACAGTACGAGCAGTACTTC
TRBD1 | TRBJ2-4 | TRBV28 | - | CASSLPTQGVAKNIQYF | TGTGCCAGCAGTTTACCCACACAGGGGGTTGCCAAAAACATTCAGTACTTC
TRBD2 | TRBJ2-5 | TRBV7-9 | once | CASSLGAGGSQETQYF | TGTGCCAGCAGCTTAGGGGCGGGAGGGTCCCAAGAGACCCAGTACTTC
TRBD2 | TRBJ2-3 | TRBV19 | - | CASGLAGAQDTQYF | TGTGCCAGTGGACTAGCGGGAGCACAAGATACGCAGTATTTT
TRBD1 | TRBJ1-1 | TRBV4-1 | - | CASSQVGRQGRTEAFF | TGCGCCAGCAGCCAAGTGGGCCGACAGGGCCGAACTGAAGCTTTCTTT
TRBD2 | TRBJ2-5 | TRBV15 | - | CATSRGTSGSRTETQYF | TGTGCCACCAGCAGAGGGACTAGCGGGTCCCGGACGGAGACCCAGTACTTC
- | TRBJ1-2 | TRBV18 | - | CASSPGQYGYGYTF | TGTGCCAGCTCACCCGGACAGTATGGCTATGGCTACACCTTC
- | TRBJ1-3 | TRBV13 | - | CASSLGQVGNTIYF | TGTGCCAGCAGCTTAGGGCAGGTTGGAAACACCATATATTTT
TRBD1 | TRBJ2-2 | TRBV6-5 | few | CASRGDRGQSGELFF | TGTGCCAGCAGGGGCGACAGGGGGCAATCCGGGGAGCTGTTTTTT
- | TRBJ2-5 | TRBV11-3 | - | CASSLGSFSQETQYF | TGTGCCAGCAGCTTAGGGAGTTTCAGCCAAGAGACCCAGTACTTC
- | TRBJ1-5 | TRBV9 | - | CASSIDSFNQPQHF | TGTGCCAGCAGCATCGACAGTTTCAATCAGCCCCAGCATTTT
TRBD2 | TRBJ2-1 | TRBV7-2 | once | CASSLSGGPYNEQFF | TGTGCCAGCAGCCTAAGCGGGGGCCCCTACAATGAGCAGTTCTTC
- | TRBJ1-1 | TRBV2 | - | CASSEGRWNTEAFF | TGTGCCAGCAGTGAAGGTCGGTGGAACACTGAAGCTTTCTTT
- | TRBJ2-5 | TRBV7-6 | once | CASSRSQGPQETQYF | TGTGCCAGCAGCCGTTCACAGGGCCCTCAAGAGACCCAGTACTTC
TRBD2 | TRBJ2-1 | TRBV7-3 | - | CASSQTSGSNNEQFF | TGTGCCAGCAGCCAGACTAGCGGGAGTAACAATGAGCAGTTCTTC
TRBD1 | TRBJ2-3 | TRBV7-9 | - | CASSQQGFGTDTQYF | TGTGCCAGCAGCCAACAGGGGTTTGGCACAGATACGCAGTATTTT
- | TRBJ2-7 | TRBV19 | - | CASSRNADSISYEQYF | TGTGCCAGTAGTAGAAACGCCGACAGTATCTCCTACGAGCAGTACTTC